These 30 T cell receptor beta chains share one sample of origin, sequenced in a study of blood T cell repertoires in COVID-19. Method: immunoSEQ multiplex PCR; TCRdb's copy keeps in-frame clones and lacks some. The sample lists roughly 120,000 clones, about 80% occurring once. The sample consisted of peripheral blood. These receptors all come from a woman aged 40 to 55 with acute or convalescent COVID-19.

As for this clone: The sample has other DNA sequences that encode this CDR3 too. The V and J genes are TRBV7-2 and TRBJ2-1; TRBD2 matches 9 bases. CDR1 is SGHTA and CDR2 is FQGNSA in the germline V gene. The CDR3 spans 15 residues. V lost 1 base to trimming and J lost 2 bases; unmatched junction nucleotides: 0. CDR3 sequence (DNA): TGTGCCAGCAGCTTAGGCGGGGGGGCCTACAATGAGCAGTTCTTC. Amino acid sequence: CASSLGGGAYNEQFF.

The chain carries TRBV7-2 and TRBJ2-5; 13 bases are a match to TRBD2. CDR3 length equals 17 residues. The V segment lost 2 bases and the J segment 5 bases; nucleotides outside the gene matches: 8. Germline loops: CDR1 SGHTA, CDR2 FQGNSA. CDR3 region: CASSLFRLAGGGETQYF. In DNA form, the CDR3 reads TGTGCCAGCAGCTTATTCCGACTAGCGGGGGGCGGGGAGACCCAGTACTTC.

The rearrangement uses TRBV7-2 and TRBJ1-2; TRBD1 matches 8 bases. Germline V gene data show CDR1 as SGHTA and CDR2 as FQGNSA. The CDR3 has 15 residues. V dropped 5 bases and J dropped 0; count of bases not matched to a gene: 5. Written as DNA, the CDR3 is TGTGCCAGCAGCCCGAGACAGGGGCCTAACTATGGCTACACCTTC. Translating it yields CASSPRQGPNYGYTF.

J is TRBJ2-7 and V is TRBV6-1; 9 bases fit TRBD2. The CDR3 sequence is 15 residues long. Germline CDR1 and CDR2: MNHNS and SASEGT. With V trimmed by 3 bases and J by 5 bases, 8 bases remained unmatched. CDR3 sequence: CASSEPRGGQDEQYF. CDR3 in DNA: TGTGCCAGCAGTGAGCCGCGGGGGGGTCAGGACGAGCAGTACTTC.

The genes are TRBV5-1 and TRBJ2-2; TRBD1 is a possible D gene (5 bases). The CDR3 is made up of 14 amino acids. From germline, CDR1 is SGHRS and CDR2 YFSETQ. V was clipped by 4 bases and J by 3 bases, with 10 bases between them. This chain's CDR3 is CASSREQDTGELFF. In DNA form, the CDR3 reads TGCGCCAGCAGCCGAGAACAGGACACCGGGGAGCTGTTTTTT.

This rearrangement joins TRBV30 to TRBJ1-1; tentative D call: TRBD1 (5 bases). The CDR3 totals 11 residues. V lost 3 bases to trimming and J lost 7 bases, with 9 bases between them. Germline values: CDR1 GTSNPN, CDR2 SVGIG (reference sequence). CDR3 DNA: TGTGCCTGGAGCTGGCAGGGTGAAGCTTTCTTT. It is translated as CAWSWQGEAFF.

The chain uses TRBV18 and TRBJ1-4; no clear D gene. Germline V gives CDR1 KGHSH, CDR2 LQKENI. This CDR3 contains 17 residues. The V gene lost 3 bases and the J gene lost 8 bases, with 22 bases spanning the gap. The CDR3 protein is CASSPVPLAHYREKLFF. CDR3 sequence (DNA): TGTGCCAGCTCACCCGTTCCCTTGGCGCATTACAGAGAAAAACTGTTTTTT.

V gene TRBV3-1 (or the pseudogene TRBV3-2) combines with J gene TRBJ2-1; 13 bases map to TRBD2. The junction had 5 bases not matched to a gene; V was cut back by 6 bases and J by 0 bases. The CDR3 consists of 17 residues. The germline CDR1 and CDR2 sequences are LGHDT and YNNKEL (reference sequence). The CDR3 reads CASRLTSGGSSYNEQFF. The CDR3 nucleotides read TGTGCCAGCAGACTGACTAGCGGGGGGAGCTCCTACAATGAGCAGTTCTTC.

The rearrangement links TRBV18 to TRBJ2-2; TRBD1 agrees at 7 bases. Germline trimming cut 5 bases from V and 4 bases from J; bases unmatched to any gene: 4. This CDR3 region has 14 residues. The germline V gene has CDR1 KGHSH and CDR2 LQKENI. CDR3 region: CASSRDSATGELFF. Here the CDR3 DNA reads TGTGCCAGCTCAAGGGACAGCGCCACCGGGGAGCTGTTTTTT.

This clone showed up just a few times. The V and J genes are TRBV6-5 and TRBJ1-1; the D gene is possibly TRBD1 (6 bases). V lost 7 bases and J lost 0, with 12 bases in between. The CDR3 runs 14 residues. Looked up from germline, CDR1 is MNHEY and CDR2 is SVGAGI. CDR3 in amino acids: CASTLTGLNTEAFF. In DNA form, the CDR3 reads TGTGCCAGCACCCTGACAGGCCTGAACACTGAAGCTTTCTTT.

In DNA form, the CDR3 reads TGTGCCAGCAAGGGGTTCCAGGACACTGAAGCTTTCTTT. It translates to CASKGFQDTEAFF. This chain connects TRBV6-5 to TRBJ1-1, with D possibly being TRBD1 (5 bases). The CDR3 runs 13 residues. Between the trimmed V and J ends, which lost 7 bases and 3 bases, there was a span of 12 bases. Germline CDR1 reads MNHEY; CDR2 reads SVGAGI.

The chain recombines TRBV4-2 with TRBJ2-2; D is ambiguous. V lost 4 bases to trimming and J lost 5 bases, with 8 bases between them. This CDR3 is built from 13 residues. CDR1 and CDR2 (germline): LGHNA, YNFKEQ. The DNA for the CDR3 is TGTGCCAGCAGCCTAACGACAACCGGGGAGCTGTTTTTT. Translating gives CASSLTTTGELFF.

J is TRBJ2-1 and V is TRBV27; 13 nucleotides agree with TRBD2. CDR1 is MNHEY and CDR2 is SMNVEV in the germline V gene (reference sequence). J was trimmed by 8 bases and V by 10 bases; bases with no gene match: 11. CDR3 size: 15 residues. The CDR3 is CAISKLAGGRYEQFF. CDR3 nucleotide sequence: TGTGCCATCAGCAAACTAGCGGGGGGGCGTTATGAGCAGTTCTTC.

This chain connects TRBV7-2 to TRBJ2-1; the D gene is possibly TRBD1 (6 bases). In germline, CDR1 is SGHTA, CDR2 FQGNSA. CDR3 size: 14 residues. The V and J ends lost 5 bases and 8 bases respectively, with 16 bases between them. This CDR3 reads CASSPPAQGYEQFF. The CDR3 nucleotides are TGTGCCAGCAGCCCTCCCGCACAGGGTTATGAGCAGTTCTTC.

This rearrangement joins TRBV10-2 to TRBJ2-7; 9 bases line up with TRBD2. CDR3 length: 15 residues. Trimming removed 3 bases from V and 2 bases from J; junction bases left unmatched: 5. Germline V CDR1 and CDR2: WSHSY, SAAADI. Here the CDR3 DNA reads TGCGCCAGCAGTGAAGGGCGGGGGGGCACCTACGAGCAGTACTTC. Amino acids: CASSEGRGGTYEQYF.

This clone appeared once. The chain recombines TRBV30 with TRBJ2-7; the D is unclear. V was shortened by 0 bases and J by 3 bases, with 6 bases between the two germline ends. From germline, CDR1 is GTSNPN and CDR2 SVGIG (reference sequence). The CDR3 consists of 12 residues. CDR3 nucleotide sequence: TGTGCCTGGAGTGTGGCAGACTACGAGCAGTACTTC. Its protein is CAWSVADYEQYF.

This chain uses TRBV30 with TRBJ2-3; D unresolved. Trimming shortened V by 1 base and J by 5 bases, and 7 bases separated the two germline ends. Germline V gene sequence: CDR1 GTSNPN, CDR2 SVGIG (reference sequence). The CDR3 is made up of 12 amino acids. CDR3 amino acids: CAWSDHRDTQYF. CDR3 coding DNA: TGTGCCTGGAGTGACCATAGAGATACGCAGTATTTT.

The rearrangement links TRBV9 to TRBJ1-1; possibly TRBD1 for D (5 bases). This CDR3 spans 17 amino acids. Germline assignment: CDR1 SGDLS and CDR2 YYNGEE. V was trimmed by 0 bases and J by 3 bases, leaving 18 bases between them. This CDR3 reads CASSVGGGTPDDTEAFF. Here the CDR3 DNA reads TGTGCCAGCAGCGTAGGAGGCGGGACCCCCGATGACACTGAAGCTTTCTTT.

This chain links TRBV2 with TRBJ2-1; TRBD2 might be the D (5 bases). V was trimmed by 3 bases and J by 9 bases, leaving 18 bases between them. The CDR3 loop spans 15 amino acids. Germline V gene sequence: CDR1 SNHLY, CDR2 FYNNEI. Here the CDR3 DNA reads TGTGCCAGCAGTGAGGTTGTTGGTGCGGCGGGTGAGCAGTTCTTC. It specifies CASSEVVGAAGEQFF.

This sequence joins TRBV15 and TRBJ1-3; D possibly corresponds to TRBD1 (6 bases). Trimming cost V 0 bases and J 1 base, with 22 bases left between them. Germline CDR1 reads LNHNV; CDR2 reads YYDKDF (reference sequence). This CDR3 region has 20 residues. This CDR3 reads CATSRDGPWTAAWSGNTIYF. The CDR3, as DNA: TGTGCCACCAGCAGAGATGGGCCCTGGACAGCCGCTTGGTCTGGAAACACCATATATTTT.

The chain carries TRBV5-1 and TRBJ1-1; 7 nucleotides agree with TRBD1. J gave up 6 bases and V 2 bases, and 10 bases lay outside the gene matches. The CDR3 covers 15 residues. The germline V gene encodes CDR1 SGHRS and CDR2 YFSETQ. CDR3 sequence: CASSFHRDRASEAFF. CDR3 in DNA: TGCGCCAGCAGCTTCCACCGGGACAGAGCTTCTGAAGCTTTCTTT.

The chain is built from TRBV29-1 and TRBJ2-5; 11 positions match TRBD1. The CDR3 runs 14 residues. Germline V gene data show CDR1 as SQVTM and CDR2 as ANQGSEA. The J segment lost 1 base and the V segment lost 7 bases, leaving 5 bases of the junction unmatched. DNA for the CDR3: TGCAGCGCCCGGGACAGGGGGGTCCAAGAGACCCAGTACTTC. Encoded protein: CSARDRGVQETQYF.

The rearrangement joins TRBV10-1 to TRBJ1-1, with D possibly TRBD1 on 6 matching bases. Germline V gene data show CDR1 as WNHNN and CDR2 as SYGVQD (reference sequence). V dropped 3 bases and J dropped 6 bases, with 14 bases sitting between them. The CDR3 consists of 14 residues. CDR3 sequence: CASSERGKVAEAFF. The CDR3 region has the DNA TGCGCCAGCAGTGAAAGGGGGAAGGTTGCTGAAGCTTTCTTT.

The V and J genes are TRBV4-3 and TRBJ2-7; tentatively, D is TRBD1 (6 bases). CDR1 and CDR2 (germline): LGHNA, YSLEER. V was cut by 3 bases and J by 3 bases, with 12 bases left in between. This CDR3 has 14 amino acids. CDR3 bases: TGCGCCAGCAGCCAGAAGGTGACAGGCTACGAGCAGTACTTC. It encodes CASSQKVTGYEQYF.

The chain recombines TRBV6-2 or TRBV6-3 with TRBJ1-5, with 9 bases fitting TRBD1. This CDR3 has 14 residues. Looked up from germline, CDR1 is MNHEY and CDR2 is SVGEGT. V shed 2 bases, J shed 7 bases, and the junction held 3 bases outside the gene matches. CDR3 sequence (DNA): TGTGCCAGCAGTTACGGACAGGGGTGGCAGCCCCAGCATTTT. Its translation: CASSYGQGWQPQHF.

The genes are TRBV7-2 and TRBJ1-2, with a possible D match to TRBD1 (5 bases). Germline V gene lookup returns CDR1 SGHTA and CDR2 FQGNSA. This CDR3 is 16 amino acids long. Trimming removed 1 base at V and 1 base at J, with 13 bases between. The chain's CDR3 is CASSLEATVNNYGYTF. The CDR3, as DNA: TGTGCCAGCAGCTTAGAGGCGACAGTCAATAACTATGGCTACACCTTC. The whole variable domain, filled in from reference TRBV7-2 and TRBJ1-2, reads GAGVSQSPSNKVTEKGKDVELRCDPISGHTALYWYRQSLGQGLEFLIYFQGNSAPDKSGLPSDRFSAERTGGSVSTLTIQRTQQEDSAVYLCASSLEATVNNYGYTFGSGTRLTVV.

This clone showed up just once. The CDR3 DNA reads as TGTGCCAGCCGGGACAGGGGCTACAATGAGCAGTTCTTC. Its protein product is CASRDRGYNEQFF. The J gene is TRBJ2-1, the V gene TRBV2; TRBD1 aligns across 10 bases. There are 13 residues in the CDR3. V trimming: 8 bases; J trimming: 3 bases; junction bases outside the gene matches: 1. Germline-derived CDR1 and CDR2 are SNHLY and FYNNEI.

This clone appeared once. The rearrangement joins TRBV5-1 to TRBJ2-5; possible D gene TRBD2, 5 bases. There are 15 residues in the CDR3. Germline values: CDR1 SGHRS, CDR2 YFSETQ. V was shortened by 4 bases and J by 3 bases, with 16 bases between the two germline ends. The CDR3 nucleotides are TGCGCCAGCAGCCTCACCGCGGAGGAAGAAGAGACCCAGTACTTC. Translation: CASSLTAEEEETQYF.

The V and J genes are TRBV5-1 and TRBJ1-2, with a possible D match to TRBD1 (5 bases). This CDR3 spans 15 amino acids. V lost 4 bases to trimming and J lost 6 bases, with 19 bases between them. Germline lookup yields CDR1 SGHRS and CDR2 YFSETQ. CDR3 in amino acids: CASSPRPTVENGYTF. For the CDR3, the DNA is TGCGCCAGCAGCCCCCGACCGACAGTGGAAAATGGCTACACCTTC.

This chain joins TRBV29-1 and TRBJ1-4, with TRBD1 as a possible D gene (5 bases). The CDR3 spans 13 residues. Germline CDR1 is SQVTM and CDR2 is ANQGSEA. V was trimmed by 7 bases and J by 0 bases, leaving 9 bases between them. This CDR3 reads CSGKQATNEKLFF. The CDR3 coding sequence is TGCAGCGGTAAACAGGCAACTAATGAAAAACTGTTTTTT.